The 30 T cell receptor beta chains below come from one sample, sequenced in a study of cytomegalovirus exposure and HLA in healthy donors. The PCR employed 60 Vbeta primers together with 13 Jbeta primers. Sequenced by immunoSEQ multiplex PCR; TCRdb stores in-frame clones only, minus some. The sample carries under 150,000 clones, roughly 79% recorded once. Sequenced material: PBMCs. These receptors originate from a male donor in good health and CMV-seronegative.

The chain couples TRBV6-1 to TRBJ1-2; tentative D call: TRBD1 (5 bases). The CDR3 runs 16 residues. With 0 bases removed from V and 5 bases from J, the gap between germline ends came to 16 bases. Germline V gene sequence: CDR1 MNHNS, CDR2 SASEGT. CDR3 region: CASSEAGHGRVYGYTF. Here the CDR3 DNA reads TGTGCCAGCAGTGAAGCGGGTCATGGCAGGGTGTATGGCTACACCTTC.

This chain links TRBV9 with TRBJ2-5, with 8 positions matching TRBD1. The J call is in doubt because the DNA end fits TRBJ2-7 better. Germline CDR1 and CDR2: SGDLS and YYNGEE. CDR3 size: 15 residues. The DNA of the CDR3 is TGTGCCAGCAGCCTGTTTCAGGGGGCGATGGACGAGCAGTACTTC. Amino acids: CASSLFQGAMDEQYF.

The chain is built from TRBV2 and TRBJ1-5; TRBD1 is a possible D gene (6 bases). Germline assignment: CDR1 SNHLY and CDR2 FYNNEI. This CDR3 comprises 14 residues. V was trimmed by 8 bases and J by 3 bases, leaving 14 bases between them. The CDR3 sequence: CASHDRLNNQPQHF. The CDR3 nucleotides are TGTGCCAGCCACGACAGGTTAAACAATCAGCCCCAGCATTTT.

The genes are TRBV30 and TRBJ1-1; possibly TRBD1 for D (5 bases). V lost 2 bases and J 4 bases, leaving 8 bases between the germline ends. Per germline, CDR1 GTSNPN and CDR2 SVGIG (reference sequence). The CDR3 has 12 residues. The CDR3 nucleotides are TGTGCCTGGAGTTTGGGGCTCACTGAAGCTTTCTTT. Protein sequence: CAWSLGLTEAFF.

This chain connects TRBV4-1 to TRBJ2-1; TRBD2 matches at 8 bases. Per germline, CDR1 MGHRA and CDR2 YSYEKL. With 3 bases clipped from V and 7 bases from J, the junction kept 14 bases outside the gene matches. The CDR3 consists of 17 residues. CDR3 DNA sequence: TGCGCCAGCAGCCAGACGACCAGCGGGAGCACAACAAATGAGCAGTTCTTC. Protein product: CASSQTTSGSTTNEQFF.

The V and J genes are TRBV9 and TRBJ2-1; 10 bases align to TRBD2. The CDR3 sequence is 17 residues long. The V segment lost 0 bases and the J segment 8 bases; nucleotides outside the gene matches: 11. In germline, CDR1 is SGDLS, CDR2 YYNGEE. In nucleotides, the CDR3 is TGTGCCAGCAGCGTAGTCGGGTGGGCTAGCGGGAGTCATGAGCAGTTCTTC. Translation: CASSVVGWASGSHEQFF. Looking up the rest from reference TRBV9 and TRBJ2-1 gives the full variable domain: DSGVTQTPKHLITATGQRVTLRCSPRSGDLSVYWYQQSLDQGLQFLIQYYNGEERAKGNILERFSAQQFPDLHSELNLSSLELGDSALYFCASSVVGWASGSHEQFFGPGTRLTVL.

This chain joins TRBV30 and TRBJ2-7, with D tentatively TRBD2 (5 bases). The germline V and J ends were trimmed by 6 bases and 0 bases, with 18 bases remaining between them. The CDR3 has 15 residues. Germline loops: CDR1 GTSNPN, CDR2 SVGIG (reference sequence). The chain's CDR3 is CACAGVVGSSYEQYF. DNA for the CDR3: TGTGCCTGTGCCGGGGTGGTCGGTAGCTCCTACGAGCAGTACTTC.

V gene TRBV30 combines with J gene TRBJ2-2, with D perhaps TRBD1 (5 bases). Trimming left V 0 bases short and J 7 bases short, with 15 bases between. The CDR3 is 15 amino acids. Germline CDR1 and CDR2: GTSNPN and SVGIG (reference sequence). The CDR3: CAWSVQWQRGGELFF. CDR3 coding DNA: TGTGCCTGGAGTGTACAGTGGCAAAGGGGCGGGGAGCTGTTTTTT.

This clone has only a few counts. CDR3: CASSPPGVQETQYF. In DNA form, the CDR3 reads TGTGCCAGCAGCCCCCCAGGCGTCCAAGAGACCCAGTACTTC. The V gene is TRBV7-9, the J gene TRBJ2-5; no firm D call. V was pared by 5 bases and J by 1 base, with 11 bases between. CDR1 is SEHNR, CDR2 FQNEAQ, per germline (reference sequence). The CDR3 totals 14 residues.

The chain uses TRBV10-1 and TRBJ2-1, with 10 nucleotides matching TRBD2. There are 18 residues in the CDR3. Trimming took 0 bases from V and 10 from J; bases not matched to a gene: 15. In germline, CDR1 is WNHNN, CDR2 SYGVQD (reference sequence). CDR3 protein: CASSESSSGGHNLEEQFF. CDR3 DNA: TGCGCCAGCAGTGAGTCATCTAGCGGGGGCCATAATTTGGAGGAGCAGTTCTTC.

V is TRBV7-9 and J is TRBJ2-6; D possibly corresponds to TRBD1 (5 bases). Trimming left V 6 bases short and J 4 bases short, with 7 bases between. Germline V CDR1 and CDR2: SEHNR, FQNEAQ (reference sequence). The CDR3 consists of 13 residues. The CDR3 nucleotides read TGTGCCAGCAGGGGGCCGGGGGCCAACGTCCTGACTTTC. Its protein is CASRGPGANVLTF.

This clone occurred a few times. V and J are TRBV18 and TRBJ2-7; D might be TRBD2 (5 bases). V shed 0 bases and J shed 6 bases, with 15 bases lying between them. CDR1 and CDR2 (germline): KGHSH, LQKENI. The CDR3 covers 15 residues. As DNA, the CDR3 is TGTGCCAGCTCACCACCTTCAAGGACTTACCTCGAGCAGTACTTC. This sequence encodes CASSPPSRTYLEQYF.

This chain joins TRBV18 and TRBJ1-2; D unresolved. Germline loops: CDR1 KGHSH, CDR2 LQKENI. V lost 3 bases and J 6 bases, leaving 17 bases between the germline ends. The CDR3 loop spans 15 amino acids. For the CDR3, the DNA is TGTGCCAGCTCACCCCGGGTAGACGGGTCCGATGGCTACACCTTC. This sequence encodes CASSPRVDGSDGYTF.

The chain uses TRBV30 and TRBJ2-4; 9 nucleotides align to TRBD2. Germline CDR1 and CDR2: GTSNPN and SVGIG (reference sequence). This CDR3 is built from 18 residues. The V segment lost 4 bases and the J segment 8 bases; nucleotides outside the gene matches: 21. Here the CDR3 reads CAWIPNNSGRLGKDIQYF. The CDR3 DNA follows: TGTGCCTGGATCCCCAACAATAGCGGGAGATTGGGTAAAGACATTCAGTACTTC. The complete variable domain, with remaining parts taken from reference TRBV30 and TRBJ2-4, reads SQTIHQWPATLVQPVGSPLSLECTVEGTSNPNLYWYRQAAGRGLQLLFYSVGIGQISSEVPQNLSASRPQDRQFILSSKKLLLSDSGFYLCAWIPNNSGRLGKDIQYFGAGTRLSVL.

Comment on this clone: The junction differs from germline at one of its ends, possibly a read error. The chain combines TRBV30 with TRBJ1-2; possibly TRBD1 for D (6 bases). The CDR3 spans 9 residues. Germline V gives CDR1 GTSNPN, CDR2 SVGIG (reference sequence). CDR3 protein: CAWSGTGPF. CDR3 sequence (DNA): TGTGCCTGGAGTGGAACAGGGCCTTTC. The full variable domain, its missing parts supplied by reference TRBV30 and TRBJ1-2, is SQTIHQWPATLVQPVGSPLSLECTVEGTSNPNLYWYRQAAGRGLQLLFYSVGIGQISSEVPQNLSASRPQDRQFILSSKKLLLSDSGFYLCAWSGTGPFGSGTRLTVV.

The chain recombines TRBV25-1 with TRBJ1-2; D remains ambiguous. The CDR3 runs to 14 residues. Per the germline V gene, CDR1 is MGHDK and CDR2 is SYGVNS. Trimming removed 5 bases from V and 4 bases from J, with 14 bases in between. The CDR3 spells CASSTGIVGYGYTF. The CDR3 nucleotides are TGTGCCAGCAGTACCGGGATTGTGGGCTATGGCTACACCTTC.

This chain uses TRBV29-1 with TRBJ2-7, with 10 positions matching TRBD1. The germline CDR1 and CDR2 sequences are SQVTM and ANQGSEA. The ends lost 5 bases at V and 2 bases at J; junction bases unmatched: 3. The CDR3 totals 13 residues. Here the CDR3 reads CSVMGQGTYEQYF. The CDR3 DNA reads TGCAGCGTTATGGGACAGGGGACCTACGAGCAGTACTTC.

The V call is TRBV4-1, the J call TRBJ2-7; no reliable D call. Germline values: CDR1 MGHRA, CDR2 YSYEKL. The CDR3 sequence is 13 residues long. The germline V and J ends were trimmed by 3 bases and 0 bases, with 6 bases remaining between them. The CDR3 nucleotides are TGCGCCAGCAGCCACGGTGACTCCTACGAGCAGTACTTC. Amino acid sequence: CASSHGDSYEQYF.

The chain couples TRBV5-1 to TRBJ2-2; tentative D call: TRBD1 (6 bases). The CDR3 spans 15 residues. CDR1 is SGHRS, CDR2 YFSETQ, per germline. With 0 bases removed from V and 1 base from J, the gap between germline ends came to 7 bases. Here the CDR3 reads CASSLDRVNTGELFF. For the CDR3, the DNA is TGCGCCAGCAGCTTGGACAGGGTGAACACCGGGGAGCTGTTTTTT.

This sequence joins TRBV5-1 and TRBJ2-7; 8 bases map to TRBD1. Germline assignment: CDR1 SGHRS and CDR2 YFSETQ. CDR3 length: 14 amino acids. With 4 bases clipped from V and 1 base from J, the junction kept 4 bases outside the gene matches. CDR3 nucleotides: TGCGCCAGCAGCATCGGGACAGGTTCCTACGAGCAGTACTTC. Translation: CASSIGTGSYEQYF.

The V and J genes are TRBV30 and TRBJ1-2, with unresolved D. This CDR3 comprises 14 residues. Germline V CDR1 and CDR2: GTSNPN, SVGIG (reference sequence). V dropped 0 bases and J dropped 10 bases, with 18 bases sitting between them. CDR3 in amino acids: CAWSVGLDSSFYTF. In DNA, the CDR3 is TGTGCCTGGAGTGTAGGGCTGGACTCATCGTTCTACACCTTC.

The chain joins TRBV27 to TRBJ2-1, with D possibly being TRBD1 (6 bases). Germline assignment: CDR1 MNHEY and CDR2 SMNVEV (reference sequence). V lost 2 bases and J lost 2, with 13 bases in between. The CDR3 length is 16 residues. The CDR3 reads CASSLGQPFTYNEQFF. DNA of the CDR3: TGTGCCAGCAGTTTAGGACAGCCGTTTACCTACAATGAGCAGTTCTTC.

The rearrangement links TRBV30 to TRBJ1-6, with D tentatively TRBD1 (6 bases). V lost 3 bases and J lost 6, with 15 bases in between. The CDR3 spans 15 residues. Germline CDR1 reads GTSNPN; CDR2 reads SVGIG (reference sequence). CDR3 region: CAWSGRQVANSPLHF. The CDR3 coding sequence is TGTGCCTGGAGCGGCAGACAGGTGGCTAATTCACCCCTCCACTTT. Full variable domain (missing parts from reference TRBV30 and TRBJ1-6): SQTIHQWPATLVQPVGSPLSLECTVEGTSNPNLYWYRQAAGRGLQLLFYSVGIGQISSEVPQNLSASRPQDRQFILSSKKLLLSDSGFYLCAWSGRQVANSPLHFGNGTRLTVT.

V gene TRBV7-9 combines with J gene TRBJ1-4; the D is unclear. CDR3 length: 18 residues. V was pared by 2 bases and J by 1 base, with 17 bases between. Germline V gene data show CDR1 as SEHNR and CDR2 as FQNEAQ (reference sequence). The CDR3 protein is CASSLSSMEEITNEKLFF. Here the CDR3 DNA reads TGTGCCAGCAGCTTATCTAGCATGGAGGAGATAACTAATGAAAAACTGTTTTTT.

The chain uses TRBV7-3 and TRBJ2-5, with TRBD1 matching 11 bases. Germline CDR1 and CDR2: SGHTA and FQGTGA. Trimming took 4 bases from V and 1 from J; bases not matched to a gene: 11. The CDR3 is 18 residues long. The CDR3 sequence: CASSSNVGTGGLQETQYF. CDR3 DNA: TGTGCCAGCAGCTCAAACGTCGGGACAGGGGGTCTCCAAGAGACCCAGTACTTC.

J is TRBJ2-6 and V is TRBV19; the D gene is possibly TRBD1 (6 bases). With 5 bases removed from V and 0 bases from J, the gap between germline ends came to 20 bases. Germline CDR1 LNHDA, CDR2 SQIVND (reference sequence). The CDR3 spans 19 residues. CDR3: CASSPAGTQDYSGANVLTF. The CDR3 DNA reads as TGTGCCAGTAGTCCTGCCGGGACACAAGACTACTCTGGGGCCAACGTCCTGACTTTC.

This CDR3 reads CSVETGSNQPQHF. The CDR3 DNA is TGCAGCGTTGAAACCGGGAGCAATCAGCCCCAGCATTTT. The chain uses TRBV29-1 and TRBJ1-5; no clear D. The CDR3 length is 13 residues. CDR1 is SQVTM, CDR2 ANQGSEA, per germline. Trimming took off 2 bases at V and 1 base at J, with 6 bases between the two ends.

The genes are TRBV7-3 and TRBJ2-2; unclear D gene. V dropped 6 bases and J dropped 2 bases, with 10 bases sitting between them. The CDR3 consists of 14 residues. The germline CDR1 and CDR2 sequences are SGHTA and FQGTGA. The CDR3 is CASRFSPNTGELFF. CDR3 nucleotides: TGTGCCAGCAGGTTCAGTCCTAACACCGGGGAGCTGTTTTTT. The full variable domain, its missing parts supplied by reference TRBV7-3 and TRBJ2-2, is GAGVSQTPSNKVTEKGKYVELRCDPISGHTALYWYRQSLGQGPEFLIYFQGTGAADDSGLPNDRFFAVRPEGSVSTLKIQRTERGDSAVYLCASRFSPNTGELFFGEGSRLTVL.

This chain uses TRBV12-5 with TRBJ2-7; TRBD2 might be the D (6 bases). The CDR3 contains 12 residues. Germline V lookup: CDR1 LGHNT, CDR2 FRNRAP. Between the trimmed V and J ends, which lost 4 bases and 3 bases, there was a span of 7 bases. The CDR3 spells CASGSGLYEQYF. CDR3 bases: TGTGCTAGTGGTTCGGGACTCTACGAGCAGTACTTC.

The genes are TRBV30 and TRBJ1-1, with 7 nucleotides matching TRBD1. CDR1 and CDR2 (germline): GTSNPN, SVGIG (reference sequence). The V and J ends lost 3 bases and 7 bases, in that order; junction bases with no gene match: 14. This CDR3 is 15 amino acids long. This CDR3 is CAWSVLNRGVDEAFF. The CDR3 bases are TGTGCCTGGAGCGTCCTAAACAGGGGCGTGGATGAAGCTTTCTTT.